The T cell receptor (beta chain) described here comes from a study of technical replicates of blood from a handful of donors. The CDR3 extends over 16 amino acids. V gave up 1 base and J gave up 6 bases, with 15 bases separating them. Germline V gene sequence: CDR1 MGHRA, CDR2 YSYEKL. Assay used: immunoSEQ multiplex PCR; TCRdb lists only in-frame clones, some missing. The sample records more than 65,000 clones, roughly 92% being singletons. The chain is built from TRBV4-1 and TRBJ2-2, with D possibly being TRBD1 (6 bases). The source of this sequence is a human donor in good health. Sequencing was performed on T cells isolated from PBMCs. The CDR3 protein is CASSQVLQGHAGELFF. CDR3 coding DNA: TGCGCCAGCAGCCAAGTCTTGCAGGGACACGCCGGGGAGCTGTTTTTT.